The 27 T cell receptor beta chains in this list originate from one sample, sequenced in a study of shared clonotypes between healthy human individuals. The assay was immunoSEQ multiplex PCR, and TCRdb's table has in-frame clones only and misses some. The sample lists around 750,000 clones, roughly 70% occurring once. The specimen was memory CD4+ T cells sorted from blood. Subset here: CD45RA-negative fraction. These receptors came from a woman aged 25-40 years in good health.

Of note for this clone: A much larger clone sits a single nucleotide away, making a read error possible. The same CDR3 also results from other DNA sequences found in this sample. The J gene is TRBJ1-1, the V gene TRBV6-5, with D maybe TRBD1 (5 bases). Looked up from germline, CDR1 is MNHEY and CDR2 is SVGAGI. CDR3 length: 13 amino acids. V was trimmed by 6 bases and J by 1 base, leaving 9 bases between them. CDR3 sequence (DNA): TGTGCCAGCAGAAGACAGAGGAACACTGAAGCTTTCTTT. It specifies CASRRQRNTEAFF.

This clone was detected only once. The chain has TRBV27 and TRBJ2-7, with D possibly being TRBD1 (5 bases). Germline CDR1 and CDR2: MNHEY and SMNVEV (reference sequence). Trimming left V 3 bases short and J 4 bases short, with 13 bases between. The CDR3 is 14 residues long. CDR3 in amino acids: CASSFSRVGYEQYF. CDR3 bases: TGTGCCAGCAGTTTCTCCAGGGTAGGTTACGAGCAGTACTTC.

This clone has more than one count but fewer than ten. This rearrangement joins TRBV7-2 to TRBJ2-7, with D unclear. The ends were cut back, 5 bases at V and 0 bases at J, with 11 bases in the middle. This CDR3 region has 14 residues. Germline CDR1 SGHTA, CDR2 FQGNSA. CDR3 nucleotide sequence: TGTGCCAGCAGCCCTGAACCGAGCTCCTACGAGCAGTACTTC. It translates to CASSPEPSSYEQYF.

A word on this clone: Other nucleotide sequences from this sample produce the same CDR3. J is TRBJ2-7 and V is TRBV5-1, with 10 bases lining up with TRBD2. Germline CDR1 and CDR2: SGHRS and YFSETQ. The CDR3 is 15 amino acids. The V gene end was trimmed by 4 bases and the J gene end by 3 bases; junction bases not matched to a gene: 7. The CDR3 here is CASSDRTSGLYEQYF. CDR3 nucleotide sequence: TGCGCCAGCAGCGACCGGACTAGCGGCCTCTACGAGCAGTACTTC.

The V gene is TRBV28, the J gene TRBJ2-7, with D maybe TRBD1 (6 bases). From germline, CDR1 is MDHEN and CDR2 SYDVKM. The CDR3 length is 13 residues. V lost 8 bases and J lost 2, with 13 bases in between. DNA for the CDR3: TGTGCCAGCCAGGACAGTCTGACCTACGAGCAGTACTTC. Translation: CASQDSLTYEQYF.

This clone is a singleton in its sample. The rearrangement uses TRBV7-9 and TRBJ1-2, with a weak D call TRBD1 (5 bases). Trimming stripped 4 bases from V and 3 bases from J, with 12 bases between. CDR1 is SEHNR, CDR2 FQNEAQ, per germline (reference sequence). CDR3 length equals 14 residues. The CDR3 reads CASSSQGADYGYTF. The CDR3 DNA sequence: TGTGCCAGCAGCTCTCAGGGTGCAGACTATGGCTACACCTTC.

This chain joins TRBV5-1 and TRBJ1-4; D unclear. The V and J ends lost 5 bases and 4 bases respectively, with 18 bases between them. Germline V gene data show CDR1 as SGHRS and CDR2 as YFSETQ. The CDR3 sequence is 16 residues long. In DNA form, the CDR3 reads TGCGCCAGCAGGGAAGGATCGAAGACAAATAATGAAAAACTGTTTTTT. This encodes CASREGSKTNNEKLFF.

The chain employs TRBV23-1 and TRBJ2-2; weak D call: TRBD1 (6 bases). TRBV23-1 is given ORF status, its function remaining uncertain. Trimming shortened V by 3 bases and J by 4 bases, and 15 bases separated the two germline ends. CDR3 length: 16 amino acids. The CDR3 loop is CASSHPRGGITGELFF. The CDR3 DNA sequence: TGCGCCAGCAGTCACCCCCGAGGGGGAATCACCGGGGAGCTGTTTTTT.

The chain joins TRBV7-2 to TRBJ1-5, with a weak D call TRBD1 (5 bases). The CDR3 runs 15 residues. The germline gives CDR1 SGHTA, CDR2 FQGNSA. Trimming pared 4 bases from V and 3 bases from J, leaving 13 bases between. The CDR3 DNA reads TGTGCCAGCAGCTCCCAGTCGGGGGACAATCAGCCCCAGCATTTT. Protein sequence: CASSSQSGDNQPQHF.

The V call is TRBV15, the J call TRBJ1-4; 8 nucleotides line up with TRBD1. V gave up 5 bases and J gave up 8 bases; unmatched junction bases: 10. Germline values: CDR1 LNHNV, CDR2 YYDKDF (reference sequence). This CDR3 spans 15 amino acids. The CDR3 loop reads CATSPGGTRKEKLFF. In DNA form, the CDR3 reads TGTGCCACCAGCCCAGGGGGCACACGTAAGGAAAAACTGTTTTTT.

The table lists this clone with a few counts. The chain links TRBV5-5 to TRBJ2-5; a weak D match, TRBD1 (5 bases). The germline CDR1 and CDR2 sequences are SGHKS and YYEKEE (reference sequence). There are 12 residues in the CDR3. Between the trimmed V and J ends, which lost 4 bases and 9 bases, there was a span of 13 bases. CDR3 bases: TGTGCCAGCAGCCCCCACGAAGGGGCCCAGTACTTC. Protein sequence: CASSPHEGAQYF. The full variable domain, its missing parts supplied by reference TRBV5-5 and TRBJ2-5, is DAGVTQSPTHLIKTRGQQVTLRCSPISGHKSVSWYQQVLGQGPQFIFQYYEKEERGRGNFPDRFSARQFPNYSSELNVNALLLGDSALYLCASSPHEGAQYFGPGTRLLVL.

The V call is TRBV19, the J call TRBJ2-1, with 8 positions matching TRBD1. Germline V gene lookup returns CDR1 LNHDA and CDR2 SQIVND (reference sequence). The trim removed 5 bases at V and 2 bases at J, leaving 8 bases unmatched. The CDR3 loop spans 16 amino acids. For the CDR3, the DNA is TGTGCCAGTAGTCGACAACCGGGACAGGCCTACAATGAGCAGTTCTTC. Translating gives CASSRQPGQAYNEQFF.

The chain uses TRBV27 and TRBJ2-7; D might be TRBD2 (6 bases). The CDR3 length is 18 residues. Trimming removed 6 bases from V and 3 bases from J, with 27 bases in between. Germline CDR1 reads MNHEY; CDR2 reads SMNVEV (reference sequence). The CDR3 DNA follows: TGTGCCAGCAGCCCGTTATGGGGATGGGGGGAGTTGGACTACGAGCAGTACTTC. Its protein product is CASSPLWGWGELDYEQYF.

This clone was detected only once. Just one base apart from a much larger clone, this may be a read error. The V and J genes are TRBV6-6 and TRBJ1-1, with a weak D call TRBD1 (6 bases). The CDR3 is made up of 14 amino acids. V lost 4 bases and J 1 base, leaving 10 bases between the germline ends. Germline CDR1 reads MNHNY; CDR2 reads SVGAGI (reference sequence). This CDR3 is CASSSHRENTEAFF. DNA for the CDR3: TGTGCCAGCAGTTCCCACAGGGAGAACACTGAAGCTTTCTTT.

This rearrangement joins TRBV7-9 to TRBJ1-1; D gene ambiguous. V shed 2 bases and J shed 1 base, with 11 bases lying between them. The CDR3 runs 15 residues. CDR1 is SEHNR and CDR2 is FQNEAQ in the germline V gene (reference sequence). The CDR3 loop is CASSLNGKTNTEAFF. In DNA form, the CDR3 reads TGTGCCAGCAGCTTAAATGGCAAGACGAACACTGAAGCTTTCTTT.

CDR3 sequence reads: CASSRRTSLEQFF. The CDR3 nucleotides are TGTGCCAGCAGCCGAAGGACTAGCCTTGAGCAGTTCTTC. The chain couples TRBV11-3 to TRBJ2-1, with 8 bases identical to TRBD2. The trim removed 5 bases at V and 9 bases at J, leaving 6 bases unmatched. The CDR3 runs 13 residues. Germline V lookup: CDR1 SGHNT, CDR2 YENEEA.

Only a few counts were recorded for this clone. This chain links TRBV11-2 with TRBJ2-6; D ambiguous. This CDR3 has 19 residues. Germline values: CDR1 SGHAT, CDR2 FQNNGV. V was trimmed by 1 base and J by 0 bases, leaving 16 bases between them. CDR3: CASSLAPAYRRSGANVLTF. CDR3 nucleotide sequence: TGTGCCAGCAGCTTAGCCCCGGCCTACCGGCGCTCTGGGGCCAACGTCCTGACTTTC.

In this sample, this clone turned up a few times. This chain connects TRBV5-1 to TRBJ2-1; TRBD2 agrees at 13 bases. CDR3 length: 14 residues. The V segment lost 4 bases and the J segment 13 bases; nucleotides outside the gene matches: 8. CDR1 and CDR2 (germline): SGHRS, YFSETQ. The chain's CDR3 is CASSRTSGRADQFF. DNA for the CDR3: TGCGCCAGCAGCAGAACTAGCGGGAGGGCTGATCAGTTCTTC.

Concerning this clone: An end of the junction differs from the germline gene, which may be a read error. The chain links TRBV2 to TRBJ2-2, with 13 bases aligning to TRBD2. Germline CDR1 is SNHLY and CDR2 is FYNNEI. This CDR3 spans 18 amino acids. Here the CDR3 reads CVSSPDLTSGRRTGELFF. The DNA for the CDR3 is TGTGTCAGCAGCCCCGACTTGACTAGCGGGAGGCGTACCGGGGAGCTGTTTTTT.

The rearrangement uses TRBV7-9 and TRBJ2-7; D not resolved. With 5 bases removed from V and 6 bases from J, the gap between germline ends came to 17 bases. The CDR3 is 14 amino acids. Germline CDR1 reads SEHNR; CDR2 reads FQNEAQ (reference sequence). CDR3 in amino acids: CASSPPVHVSEQYF. CDR3 DNA: TGTGCCAGCAGCCCGCCTGTCCATGTTAGCGAGCAGTACTTC.

This sequence joins TRBV6-6 and TRBJ2-7; TRBD2 matches 13 bases. Trimming at V came to 2 bases and at J to 2 bases, leaving 0 bases not matched to a gene. From germline, CDR1 is MNHNY and CDR2 SVGAGI (reference sequence). This CDR3 spans 15 amino acids. The CDR3 here is CASSYTSGRAYEQYF. In nucleotides, the CDR3 is TGTGCCAGCAGTTACACTAGCGGGAGGGCCTACGAGCAGTACTTC.

This sequence joins TRBV6-6 and TRBJ2-1, with a possible D match to TRBD2 (5 bases). The germline CDR1 and CDR2 sequences are MNHNY and SVGAGI (reference sequence). This CDR3 comprises 12 residues. The V gene lost 5 bases and the J gene lost 10 bases, with 12 bases spanning the gap. CDR3 protein: CASSQPREEQFF. CDR3 DNA: TGTGCCAGCAGTCAACCTCGGGAAGAGCAGTTCTTC.

CDR3 residues: CASSPSRGANYGYTF. CDR3 bases: TGTGCCAGCAGCCCGAGTCGGGGAGCTAACTATGGCTACACCTTC. V and J are TRBV5-4 and TRBJ1-2; no firm D call. V dropped 4 bases and J dropped 0 bases, with 13 bases sitting between them. The CDR3 is 15 residues long. The germline V gene has CDR1 SGHNT and CDR2 YYREEE (reference sequence).

The sample holds one count of this clone. V and J are TRBV5-1 and TRBJ2-3; unclear D gene. This CDR3 region has 14 residues. In germline, CDR1 is SGHRS, CDR2 YFSETQ. The V gene lost 1 base and the J gene lost 2 bases, with 8 bases spanning the gap. CDR3 region: CASSLTDSTDTQYF. CDR3 bases: TGCGCCAGCAGCTTGACTGACTCCACAGATACGCAGTATTTT. Variable domain in full (rest from reference TRBV5-1 and TRBJ2-3): KAGVTQTPRYLIKTRGQQVTLSCSPISGHRSVSWYQQTPGQGLQFLFEYFSETQRNKGNFPGRFSGRQFSNSRSEMNVSTLELGDSALYLCASSLTDSTDTQYFGPGTRLTVL.

The V and J genes are TRBV5-1 and TRBJ2-2; TRBD1 is a possible D gene (5 bases). The V gene lost 0 bases and the J gene lost 1 base, with 7 bases spanning the gap. CDR1 and CDR2 from the germline V gene are SGHRS and YFSETQ. The length of the CDR3 is 15 residues. DNA for the CDR3: TGCGCCAGCAGCTTGGTGACAGTGAACACCGGGGAGCTGTTTTTT. It encodes CASSLVTVNTGELFF.

This clone occurred a few times. This chain uses TRBV7-9 with TRBJ2-1, with D perhaps matching TRBD2 (6 bases). Germline V lookup: CDR1 SEHNR, CDR2 FQNEAQ (reference sequence). This CDR3 has 15 residues. V lost 3 bases and J lost 3, with 12 bases in between. CDR3 in DNA: TGTGCCAGCAGCTTGGGTCTAGCGAACTACAATGAGCAGTTCTTC. Translated, it gives CASSLGLANYNEQFF.

The chain joins TRBV5-1 to TRBJ2-7; TRBD2 might be the D (5 bases). This CDR3 is built from 15 residues. The germline V and J ends were trimmed by 2 bases and 0 bases, with 12 bases remaining between them. Per germline, CDR1 SGHRS and CDR2 YFSETQ. CDR3 nucleotide sequence: TGCGCCAGCAGCTTAGGCGGGCCGGCCTCCTACGAGCAGTACTTC. This codes for CASSLGGPASYEQYF.